This is a list of T cell receptor beta chains from one sample in a study of T cell responses to AZD1222 COVID-19 vaccine. Repertoires were generated with immunoSEQ multiplex PCR, while TCRdb's copy carries only in-frame clones and drops some. Found here are roughly 180,000 clones, 91% of them singletons; the top ten hold about 1.7%. The material sequenced was peripheral blood, taken 28 days after the second AZD1222 dose. The receptor source for this set is an adult who received the AZD1222 COVID-19 vaccine. CDR3s include the opening cysteine and the closing phenylalanine or tryptophan. D genes are given only for firm matches. Where a row states a size, it is once, few, many or the class of an expanded clone; other rows omit it.

abundance	d_gene	v_gene	j_gene	CDR3nt	CDR3aa
few	TRBD2	TRBV9	TRBJ2-2	TGTGCCAGCAGCTCCTGGACTAGCGGGGGGACCGGGGAGCTGTTTTTT	CASSSWTSGGTGELFF
NA	NA	TRBV18	TRBJ1-1	TGTGCCAGCTCACCAGTACAGACGAACACTGAAGCTTTCTTT	CASSPVQTNTEAFF
NA	NA	TRBV11-2	TRBJ1-4	TGTGCCAGCAGCTTAAGGACCGTTAATGAAAAACTGTTTTTT	CASSLRTVNEKLFF
NA	NA	TRBV18	TRBJ2-7	TGTGCCAGCTCACCCCAATGGGGAAACTACGAGCAGTACTTC	CASSPQWGNYEQYF
NA	NA	TRBV5-6	TRBJ2-7	TGTGCCAGCAGCTCCGGACCGAGAATCTACGAGCAGTACTTC	CASSSGPRIYEQYF
NA	NA	TRBV4-1	TRBJ2-1	TGCGCCAGCAGCCAAGATGCCTTGGGACGGTCGGAGCAGTTCTTC	CASSQDALGRSEQFF
NA	TRBD2	TRBV4-2	TRBJ2-2	TGTGCCAGCAGCCAAGTGGTAGCGGGGTCCACCGGGGAGCTGTTTTTT	CASSQVVAGSTGELFF
NA	NA	TRBV7-9	TRBJ1-6	TGTGCCAGCAGCTCTGAAGGGGTTAGCTATTCACCCCTCCACTTT	CASSSEGVSYSPLHF
NA	NA	TRBV7-2	TRBJ2-2	TGTGCCAGCAGAAAGAATGCGAACACCGGGGAGCTGTTTTTT	CASRKNANTGELFF
NA	NA	TRBV7-8	TRBJ2-7	TGTGCCAGCAGCTTAATGGGACCCTACGAGCAGTACTTC	CASSLMGPYEQYF
NA	TRBD2	TRBV5-1	TRBJ2-5	TGCGCCAGCAGCCCTCTGCCCCAGCGGGGCGAGACCCAGTACTTC	CASSPLPQRGETQYF
NA	NA	TRBV5-1	TRBJ2-7	TGCGCCAGCAGCCCCGACGGGGGGACAGCTTACGAGCAGTACTTC	CASSPDGGTAYEQYF
NA	TRBD1	TRBV5-3	TRBJ1-1	TGTGCCAGAAGCACCCGGACAGGGCCAGGGACGAACACTGAAGCTTTCTTT	CARSTRTGPGTNTEAFF
NA	NA	TRBV4-2	TRBJ1-3	TGTGCCAGCAGCCTTCAGGTCGATTCTGGAAACACCATATATTTT	CASSLQVDSGNTIYF
NA	NA	TRBV7-9	TRBJ1-1	TGTGCCAGCAGCTTAGTAACGTTTGAAGCTTTCTTT	CASSLVTFEAFF
NA	TRBD1	TRBV4-3	TRBJ2-1	TGCGCCAGCAGCCAGGGGGTTCGAGGGGGCTGGAACAATGAGCAGTTCTTC	CASSQGVRGGWNNEQFF
NA	NA	TRBV10-2	TRBJ2-2	TGCGCCAGCAGTAAAATCGGGGACTGGACCGGGGAGCTGTTTTTT	CASSKIGDWTGELFF
NA	NA	TRBV18	TRBJ1-2	TGTGCCAGCTCACCTGGACTCCAGCAGTCTGGCTACACCTTC	CASSPGLQQSGYTF
NA	NA	TRBV6-5	TRBJ2-2	TGTGCCAGCAGTTACTCTAGCGGGAACACCGGGGAGCTGTTTTTT	CASSYSSGNTGELFF
NA	NA	TRBV6-5	TRBJ2-5	TGTGCCAGCAGGGTTAACAGGGTAGAGACCCAGTACTTC	CASRVNRVETQYF
NA	TRBD1	TRBV19	TRBJ1-1	TGTGCCAGCGGTCGACAGGGTGCCCTGAGCACTGAAGCTTTCTTT	CASGRQGALSTEAFF
once	NA	TRBV7-9	TRBJ1-1	TGTGCCAGCAGCTTAGTGACAGTTAATGAAGCTTTCTTT	CASSLVTVNEAFF
few	NA	TRBV11-3	TRBJ1-1	TGTGCCAGCAGCCTCGGACGGATGAACACTGAAGCTTTCTTT	CASSLGRMNTEAFF
NA	NA	TRBV5-6	TRBJ1-2	TGTGCCAGCAGCTTGGCCGGGGGGAGCGTCTATGGCTACACCTTC	CASSLAGGSVYGYTF
NA	NA	TRBV7-9	TRBJ2-3	TGTGCCAGCAGCTTAGCGGAACTAAGCACAGATACGCAGTATTTT	CASSLAELSTDTQYF
NA	TRBD2	TRBV19	TRBJ2-1	TGTGCCAGTAGTATTCCCGGACTAGCGAGCACCCATGAGCAGTTCTTC	CASSIPGLASTHEQFF
few	TRBD1	TRBV24-1	TRBJ2-1	TGTGCCACCAGCACCGGGACAGTATACAATGAGCAGTTCTTC	CATSTGTVYNEQFF
NA	TRBD2	TRBV6-6	TRBJ2-1	TGTGCCAGCAGTTATACAGCGGGGGCCTACAATGAGCAGTTCTTC	CASSYTAGAYNEQFF